This TCR beta chain derives from a study of blood T cell repertoires in COVID-19. About the research overall: Samples taken during acute and convalescent COVID-19 were collected in the United States, Italy and Spain. The analysed material was cDNA or gDNA that came from T cells, B-cell-depleted T cells, or PBMCs.

In the authors' methods: Estimation of nucleated cell counts relied on the amplification of reference gene primers. Measured with immunoSEQ multiplex PCR; TCRdb has only the in-frame clones, and not every one. V, J and clone size reflect that table, while D and trimming were determined from the DNA. The data hold 52,000 or so clones, with 70% to 90% observed a single time. The junction had 7 bases not matched to a gene; V was cut back by 4 bases and J by 6 bases. Germline V CDR1 and CDR2: KGHDR, SFDVKD. The CDR3 loop spans 15 amino acids. This rearrangement joins TRBV24-1 to TRBJ1-5; TRBD1 aligns across 8 bases. The sequence derives from a human donor in a cohort sampled during active COVID-19. What was sequenced was peripheral blood. The CDR3 here is CATSESTGETQPQHF. CDR3 nucleotides: TGTGCCACCAGTGAGTCGACAGGGGAAACTCAGCCCCAGCATTTT.